A selection of T cell receptor beta chains follows, all from one sample in a study of T cells after yellow fever vaccination. Each CDR3 protein gets one entry after TCRdb re-called the 5' RACE reads with MiXCR. The repertoire holds under 200,000 distinct CDR3 sequences, 8% to 13% seen once, with just over 35% in the top ten. Sequences were derived from CD8+ T cells sorted from PBMCs, sampled 15 days after the yellow fever booster vaccination. All receptors derive from a man between 18 and 35 years old who received the YFV17D yellow fever vaccine. CDR3s include the opening cysteine and the closing phenylalanine or tryptophan. Fields, in order: V gene, J gene, D gene, clone size, CDR3 protein, CDR3 DNA. The D gene is left open where the match is weak. Clone size is stated in some rows and not others, as once, few, many or a class when expanded.

>TRBV19|TRBJ2-1|TRBD1|.
CASTLTGINNEQFF
TGTGCCAGTACCTTGACAGGGATAAACAATGAGCAGTTCTTC
>TRBV7-9|TRBJ2-1|.|few
CASSYGSNEQFF
TGTGCCAGCAGCTATGGAAGCAATGAGCAGTTCTTC
>TRBV7-3|TRBJ2-5|.|.
CASSPTQGRETQYF
TGTGCCAGCAGCCCGACCCAGGGGAGGGAGACCCAGTACTTC
>TRBV27|TRBJ2-7|.|few
CASSSWGYEQYF
TGTGCCAGCAGTTCCTGGGGCTACGAGCAGTACTTC
>TRBV29-1|TRBJ2-5|TRBD2|.
CSVELAGGQETQYF
TGCAGCGTTGAACTAGCGGGGGGCCAAGAGACCCAGTACTTC
>TRBV20-1|TRBJ2-7|.|.
CSASRPDGPEQYF
TGCAGTGCTAGTAGGCCAGATGGTCCCGAGCAGTACTTC
>TRBV3-1|TRBJ1-5|.|.
CASSRIQGQPQHF
TGTGCCAGCAGCCGAATACAGGGTCAGCCCCAGCATTTT
>TRBV4-2|TRBJ2-6|.|.
CASSQLGAGANVLTF
TGTGCCAGCAGCCAACTAGGGGCTGGGGCCAACGTCCTGACTTTC
>TRBV28|TRBJ1-5|TRBD1|few
CASSPRTGLVPQHF
TGTGCCAGCAGTCCCCGGACAGGCCTAGTGCCCCAGCATTTT
>TRBV5-1|TRBJ2-3|.|many
CASKMPGRADTQYF
TGCGCCAGCAAAATGCCCGGTCGTGCAGATACGCAGTATTTT
>TRBV6-6|TRBJ1-2|.|.
CASSYAQRELDGYTF
TGTGCCAGCAGCTATGCCCAGAGAGAGTTGGATGGCTACACCTTC
>TRBV23-1|TRBJ2-2|TRBD1|medium-sized
CASSQSGTGTTGELFF
TGCGCCAGCAGTCAATCGGGGACAGGGACCACCGGGGAGCTGTTTTTT
>TRBV3-1|TRBJ1-4|.|.
CASSHRGFNFGEKLFF
TGTGCCAGCAGCCACCGTGGGTTTAACTTTGGTGAAAAACTGTTTTTT
>TRBV7-6|TRBJ2-7|TRBD1|.
CASTQGQGGYEQYF
TGTGCCAGCACCCAAGGACAGGGAGGTTACGAGCAGTACTTC
>TRBV6-5|TRBJ1-4|.|.
CASSPWATNEKLFF
TGTGCCAGCAGCCCTTGGGCAACTAATGAAAAACTGTTTTTT
>TRBV5-1|TRBJ2-7|.|few
CASSLGTEQYF
TGCGCCAGCAGCTTGGGAACCGAGCAGTACTTC
>TRBV29-1|TRBJ2-2|.|many
CSVEDSILATGELFF
TGCAGCGTTGAAGATTCGATTCTTGCCACCGGGGAGCTGTTTTTT
>TRBV12-3/TRBV12-4|TRBJ2-1|.|many
CASSWDFDEQFF
TGTGCCAGCAGTTGGGACTTCGATGAGCAGTTCTTC
>TRBV5-1|TRBJ2-7|TRBD2|many
CASSRPSGGSYEQYF
TGCGCCAGCAGCCGCCCATCGGGGGGCTCCTACGAGCAGTACTTC
>TRBV7-3|TRBJ2-2|TRBD1|many
CASSGQGGLGTGELFF
TGTGCCAGCAGCGGACAGGGGGGACTGGGCACCGGGGAGCTGTTTTTT
>TRBV12-3/TRBV12-4|TRBJ1-1|TRBD1|many
CASSTTGALEAFF
TGTGCCAGCAGTACGACAGGGGCTCTTGAAGCTTTCTTT
>TRBV20-1|TRBJ1-3|TRBD1|few
CSATTGGRGNTIYF
TGCAGTGCTACTACAGGGGGGAGAGGAAACACCATATATTTT
>TRBV15|TRBJ2-2|.|.
CATSRVTTTGELFF
TGTGCCACCAGCAGAGTGACCACTACCGGGGAGCTGTTTTTT
>TRBV4-3|TRBJ2-1|.|.
CASGEGTSSYNEQFF
TGCGCCAGCGGAGAGGGGACGAGCTCCTACAATGAGCAGTTCTTC
>TRBV27|TRBJ2-3|.|few
CASSPRAYSDTQYF
TGTGCCAGCAGTCCGCGGGCCTACTCAGATACGCAGTATTTT
>TRBV27|TRBJ2-7|.|few
CASSLKGREQYF
TGTGCCAGCAGTTTAAAGGGGAGGGAGCAGTACTTC
>TRBV5-4|TRBJ2-7|TRBD1|.
CASSFRGQGDEQYF
TGTGCCAGCAGCTTTCGGGGCCAGGGGGACGAGCAGTACTTC
>TRBV6-2/TRBV6-3|TRBJ2-3|.|many
CASSYTQGGADTQYF
TGTGCCAGCAGTTACACCCAGGGGGGTGCAGATACGCAGTATTTT
>TRBV11-3|TRBJ2-2|.|.
CASSLGGVSTGELFF
TGTGCCAGCAGCTTAGGAGGGGTATCTACCGGGGAGCTGTTTTTT
>TRBV5-5|TRBJ1-1|TRBD1|few
CASSKRTGVGTEAFF
TGTGCCAGCAGCAAAAGGACAGGGGTTGGCACTGAAGCTTTCTTT
>TRBV7-6|TRBJ2-2|.|few
CASSLDWIDTGELFF
TGTGCCAGCAGCTTAGATTGGATCGACACCGGGGAGCTGTTTTTT
>TRBV4-1|TRBJ2-5|.|many
CASSFEPTDAQETQYF
TGCGCCAGCAGCTTCGAACCGACCGACGCACAAGAGACCCAGTACTTC
>TRBV29-1|TRBJ2-2|.|few
CSVWDQYTGDGELFF
TGCAGCGTTTGGGACCAATACACCGGGGACGGGGAGCTGTTTTTT
>TRBV5-4|TRBJ1-4|.|few
CASSWGPDEKLFF
TGTGCCAGCAGCTGGGGGCCCGATGAAAAACTGTTTTTT
>TRBV4-1|TRBJ1-1|TRBD1|few
CASSQEDRDYTEAFF
TGCGCCAGCAGCCAAGAGGACAGGGATTACACTGAAGCTTTCTTT
>TRBV6-2/TRBV6-3|TRBJ2-7|.|.
CASTPPPGRGYEQYF
TGTGCCAGCACTCCCCCGCCGGGCAGGGGTTACGAGCAGTACTTC
>TRBV12-3/TRBV12-4|TRBJ2-2|TRBD2|.
CASGRLAGGLTGELFF
TGTGCCAGCGGAAGACTAGCGGGGGGGCTCACCGGGGAGCTGTTTTTT
>TRBV5-1|TRBJ1-1|TRBD1|.
CASSWGQDAGTEAFF
TGCGCCAGCAGCTGGGGACAGGACGCGGGGACTGAAGCTTTCTTT
>TRBV18|TRBJ1-1|.|few
CASSPPSAALLSF
TGTGCCAGCTCACCACCGTCGGCAGCCCTTTTAAGCTTT
>TRBV23-1|TRBJ2-2|TRBD1|few
CASSHTGQGLMGTGELFF
TGCGCCAGCAGTCACACGGGACAGGGGTTGATGGGCACCGGGGAGCTGTTTTTT
>TRBV12-3/TRBV12-4|TRBJ1-1|.|few
CASSLAGRNTEAFF
TGTGCCAGCAGTTTAGCGGGGCGAAACACTGAAGCTTTCTTT
>TRBV11-2|TRBJ2-3|TRBD2|.
CASSSGGPVQYF
TGTGCCAGCAGCAGCGGGGGGCCCGTCCAGTATTTT
>TRBV4-3|TRBJ1-4|.|few
CASSPLGDGLDEKLFF
TGCGCCAGCAGCCCCCTGGGGGACGGCTTGGATGAAAAACTGTTTTTT
>TRBV18|TRBJ1-1|.|few
CASSPAGGNTEAFF
TGTGCCAGCTCACCAGCCGGGGGGAACACTGAAGCTTTCTTT
>TRBV27|TRBJ1-5|.|few
CASSFSGMINQPQHF
TGTGCCAGCAGTTTTTCAGGGATGATAAATCAGCCCCAGCATTTT
>TRBV29-1|TRBJ2-6|.|many
CSVAGVIGANVLTF
TGCAGCGTGGCAGGGGTAATTGGGGCCAACGTCCTGACTTTC
>TRBV29-1|TRBJ2-5|TRBD2|many
CSVATSGGAQETQYF
TGCAGCGTTGCGACTAGCGGGGGGGCCCAAGAGACCCAGTACTTC
>TRBV9|TRBJ2-2|TRBD1|many
CASSVEPRDRATGELFF
TGTGCCAGCAGCGTAGAACCCCGGGACAGGGCGACCGGGGAGCTGTTTTTT
>TRBV7-6|TRBJ1-5|.|.
CASSPLEGQPQHF
TGTGCCAGCAGTCCCCTCGAGGGGCAGCCCCAGCATTTT
>TRBV27|TRBJ2-7|.|few
CASRQAETFYEQYF
TGTGCCAGCCGTCAGGCAGAGACCTTCTACGAGCAGTACTTC
>TRBV6-2/TRBV6-3|TRBJ2-1|TRBD2|few
CASSSRLAGVNEQFF
TGTGCCAGCAGTTCCCGACTAGCGGGGGTCAATGAGCAGTTCTTC
>TRBV27|TRBJ1-1|TRBD1|many
CASSLYRGYTEAFF
TGTGCCAGCAGTTTATACAGGGGATACACTGAAGCTTTCTTT